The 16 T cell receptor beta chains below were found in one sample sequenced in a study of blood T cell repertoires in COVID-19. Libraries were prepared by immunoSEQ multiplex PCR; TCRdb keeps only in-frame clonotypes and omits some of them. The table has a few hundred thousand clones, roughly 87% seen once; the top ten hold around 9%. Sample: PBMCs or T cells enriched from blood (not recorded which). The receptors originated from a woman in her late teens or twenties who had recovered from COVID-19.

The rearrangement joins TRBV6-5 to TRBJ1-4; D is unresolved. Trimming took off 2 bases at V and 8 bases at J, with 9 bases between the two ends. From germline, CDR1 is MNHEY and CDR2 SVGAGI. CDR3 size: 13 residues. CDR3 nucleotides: TGTGCCAGCAGTTACACGGCGGGAGAAAAACTGTTTTTT. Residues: CASSYTAGEKLFF.

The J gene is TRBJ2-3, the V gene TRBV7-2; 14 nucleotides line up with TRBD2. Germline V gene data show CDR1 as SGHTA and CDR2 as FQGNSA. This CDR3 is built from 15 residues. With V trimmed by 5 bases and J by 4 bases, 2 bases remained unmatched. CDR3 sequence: CASSPTSGGADTQYF. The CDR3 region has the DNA TGTGCCAGCAGCCCGACTAGCGGGGGGGCAGATACGCAGTATTTT.

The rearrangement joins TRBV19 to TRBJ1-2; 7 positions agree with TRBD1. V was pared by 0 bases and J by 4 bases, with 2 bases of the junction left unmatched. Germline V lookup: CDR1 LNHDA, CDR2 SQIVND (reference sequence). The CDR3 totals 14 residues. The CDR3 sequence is CASSIDGTVYGYTF. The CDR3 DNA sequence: TGTGCCAGTAGTATAGATGGGACAGTCTATGGCTACACCTTC.

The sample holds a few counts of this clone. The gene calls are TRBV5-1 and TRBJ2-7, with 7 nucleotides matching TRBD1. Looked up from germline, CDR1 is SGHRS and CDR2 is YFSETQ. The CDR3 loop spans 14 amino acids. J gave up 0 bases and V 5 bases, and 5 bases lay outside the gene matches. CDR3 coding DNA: TGCGCCAGCAGTTCGACAGGGAGCTCCTACGAGCAGTACTTC. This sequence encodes CASSSTGSSYEQYF.

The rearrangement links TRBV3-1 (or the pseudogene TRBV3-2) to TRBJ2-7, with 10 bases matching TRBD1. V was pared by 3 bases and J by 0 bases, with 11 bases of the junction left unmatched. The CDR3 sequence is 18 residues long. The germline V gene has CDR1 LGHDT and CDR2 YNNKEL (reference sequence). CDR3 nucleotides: TGTGCCAGCAGCCAGTACAACCCGGGACAGGGGCCCTCCTACGAGCAGTACTTC. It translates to CASSQYNPGQGPSYEQYF.

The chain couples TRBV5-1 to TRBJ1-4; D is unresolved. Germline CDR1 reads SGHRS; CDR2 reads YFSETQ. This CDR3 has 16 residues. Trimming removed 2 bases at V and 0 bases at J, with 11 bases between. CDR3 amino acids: CASSFVAGTTNEKLFF. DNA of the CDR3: TGCGCCAGCAGCTTCGTGGCGGGGACAACTAATGAAAAACTGTTTTTT.

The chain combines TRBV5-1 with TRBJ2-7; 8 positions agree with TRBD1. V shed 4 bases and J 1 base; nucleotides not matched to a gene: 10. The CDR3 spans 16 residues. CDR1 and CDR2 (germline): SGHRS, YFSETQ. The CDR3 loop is CASSTPAGGGSYEQYF. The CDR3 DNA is TGCGCCAGCAGCACTCCAGCAGGGGGCGGATCCTACGAGCAGTACTTC.

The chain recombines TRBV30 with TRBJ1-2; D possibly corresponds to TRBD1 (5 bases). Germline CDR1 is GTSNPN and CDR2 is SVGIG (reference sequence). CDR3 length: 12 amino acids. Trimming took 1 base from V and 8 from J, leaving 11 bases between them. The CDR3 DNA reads TGTGCCTGGAGTGCACAATCAGGGGGCTACACCTTC. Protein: CAWSAQSGGYTF.

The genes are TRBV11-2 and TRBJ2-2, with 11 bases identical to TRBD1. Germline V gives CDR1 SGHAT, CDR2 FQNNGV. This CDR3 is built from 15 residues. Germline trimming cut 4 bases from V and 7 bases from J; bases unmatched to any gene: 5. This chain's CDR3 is CASSSRTGGGGELFF. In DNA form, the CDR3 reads TGTGCCAGCAGCTCCCGGACAGGGGGCGGCGGGGAGCTGTTTTTT.

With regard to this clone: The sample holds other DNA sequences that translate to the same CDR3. CDR3 in DNA: TGTGCCAGCGGGCTCTCTGGAAACACCATATATTTT. Translating gives CASGLSGNTIYF. This sequence joins TRBV28 and TRBJ1-3; D uncertain. CDR1 is MDHEN, CDR2 SYDVKM, per germline. This CDR3 is 12 amino acids long. The V gene lost 8 bases and the J gene lost 0 bases, with 5 bases spanning the gap. Complete variable domain (other parts from reference TRBV28 and TRBJ1-3): DVKVTQSSRYLVKRTGEKVFLECVQDMDHENMFWYRQDPGLGLRLIYFSYDVKMKEKGDIPEGYSVSREKKERFSLILESASTNQTSMYLCASGLSGNTIYFGEGSWLTVV.

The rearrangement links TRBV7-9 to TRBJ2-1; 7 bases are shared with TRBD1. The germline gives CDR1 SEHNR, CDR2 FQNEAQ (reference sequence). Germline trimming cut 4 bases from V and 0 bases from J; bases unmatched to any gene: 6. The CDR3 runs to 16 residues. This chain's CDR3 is CASSSRQGYSYNEQFF. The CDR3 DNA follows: TGTGCCAGCAGCTCAAGACAGGGCTACTCCTACAATGAGCAGTTCTTC.

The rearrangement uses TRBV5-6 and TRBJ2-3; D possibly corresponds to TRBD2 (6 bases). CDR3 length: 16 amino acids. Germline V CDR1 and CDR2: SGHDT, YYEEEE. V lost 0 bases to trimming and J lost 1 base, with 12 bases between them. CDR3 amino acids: CASSLGRGWGTDTQYF. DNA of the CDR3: TGTGCCAGCAGCTTGGGGAGGGGCTGGGGCACAGATACGCAGTATTTT.

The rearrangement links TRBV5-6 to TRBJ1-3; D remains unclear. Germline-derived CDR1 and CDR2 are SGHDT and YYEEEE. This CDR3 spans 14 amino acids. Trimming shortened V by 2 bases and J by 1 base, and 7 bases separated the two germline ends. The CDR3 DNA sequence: TGTGCCAGCAGCTTCCCGGGGTCTGGAAACACCATATATTTT. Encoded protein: CASSFPGSGNTIYF. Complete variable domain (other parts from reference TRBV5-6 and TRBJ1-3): DAGVTQSPTHLIKTRGQQVTLRCSPKSGHDTVSWYQQALGQGPQFIFQYYEEEERQRGNFPDRFSGHQFPNYSSELNVNALLLGDSALYLCASSFPGSGNTIYFGEGSWLTVV.

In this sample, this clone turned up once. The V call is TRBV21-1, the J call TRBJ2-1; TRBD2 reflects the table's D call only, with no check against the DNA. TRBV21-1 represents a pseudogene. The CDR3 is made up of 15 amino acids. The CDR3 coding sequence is TGTGCCAGCACCCTAGCGCCTAGCTCCTACAATGAGCAGTTCTTC. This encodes CASTLAPSSYNEQFF.

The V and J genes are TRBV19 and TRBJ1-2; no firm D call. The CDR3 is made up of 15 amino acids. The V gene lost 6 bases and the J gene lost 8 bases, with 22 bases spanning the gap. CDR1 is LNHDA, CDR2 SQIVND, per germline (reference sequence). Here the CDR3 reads CASSQVRGPANGYTF. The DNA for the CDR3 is TGTGCCAGTAGCCAGGTACGGGGTCCTGCTAACGGCTACACCTTC.

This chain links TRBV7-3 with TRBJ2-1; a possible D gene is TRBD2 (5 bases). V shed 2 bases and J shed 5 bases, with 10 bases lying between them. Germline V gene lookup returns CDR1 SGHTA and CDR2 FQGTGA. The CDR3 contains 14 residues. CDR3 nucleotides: TGTGCCAGCAGCTTATCCGGGATCGACAATGAGCAGTTCTTC. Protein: CASSLSGIDNEQFF.